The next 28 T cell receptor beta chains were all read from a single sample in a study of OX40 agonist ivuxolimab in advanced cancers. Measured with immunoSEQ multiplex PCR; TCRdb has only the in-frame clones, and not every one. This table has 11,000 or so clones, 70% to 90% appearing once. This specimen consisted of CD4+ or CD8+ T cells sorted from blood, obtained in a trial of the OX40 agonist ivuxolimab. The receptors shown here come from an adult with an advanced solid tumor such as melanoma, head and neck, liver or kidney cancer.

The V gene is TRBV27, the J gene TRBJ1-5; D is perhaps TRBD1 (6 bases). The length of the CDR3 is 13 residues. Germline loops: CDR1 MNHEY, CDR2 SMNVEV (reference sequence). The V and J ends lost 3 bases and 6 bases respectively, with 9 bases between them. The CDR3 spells CASSLGRGQPQHF. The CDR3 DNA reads TGTGCCAGCAGTTTGGGCAGGGGTCAGCCCCAGCATTTT.

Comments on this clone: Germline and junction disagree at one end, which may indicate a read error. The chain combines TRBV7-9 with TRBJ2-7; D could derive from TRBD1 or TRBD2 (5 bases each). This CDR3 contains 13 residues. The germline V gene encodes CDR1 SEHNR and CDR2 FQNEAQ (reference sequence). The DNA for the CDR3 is TGTGCCAGCAGCTCCCATTATCCGGGACGGAGAAACTTC. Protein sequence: CASSSHYPGRRNF.

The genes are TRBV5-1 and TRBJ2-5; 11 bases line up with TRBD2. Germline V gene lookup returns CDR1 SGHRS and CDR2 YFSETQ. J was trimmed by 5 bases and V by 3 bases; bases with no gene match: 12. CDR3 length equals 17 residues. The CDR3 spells CASSSTQLAGVRETQYF. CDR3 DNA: TGCGCCAGCAGCTCTACCCAACTAGCGGGAGTTCGGGAGACCCAGTACTTC.

In nucleotides, the CDR3 is TGTGCCAGCAGCCCTAAGCGGGTGGGGACAGGGCACTACGAGCAGTACTTC. It translates to CASSPKRVGTGHYEQYF. The genes are TRBV7-8 and TRBJ2-7; 9 bases are shared with TRBD1. The germline CDR1 and CDR2 sequences are SGHVS and FQNEAQ. The length of the CDR3 is 17 residues. Trimming took 5 bases from V and 3 from J; bases not matched to a gene: 14.

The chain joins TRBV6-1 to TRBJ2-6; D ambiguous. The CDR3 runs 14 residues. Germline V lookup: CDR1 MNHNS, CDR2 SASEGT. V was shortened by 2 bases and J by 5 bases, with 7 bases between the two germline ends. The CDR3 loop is CASSESSWANVLTF. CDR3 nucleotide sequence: TGTGCCAGCAGTGAAAGTAGCTGGGCCAACGTCCTGACTTTC.

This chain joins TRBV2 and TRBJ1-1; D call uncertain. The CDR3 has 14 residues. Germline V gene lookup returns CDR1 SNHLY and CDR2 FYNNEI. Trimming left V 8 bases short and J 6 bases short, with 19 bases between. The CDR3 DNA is TGTGCCAGCGCAGTGAACTGGCTACGTCCTGAAGCTTTCTTT. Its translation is CASAVNWLRPEAFF.

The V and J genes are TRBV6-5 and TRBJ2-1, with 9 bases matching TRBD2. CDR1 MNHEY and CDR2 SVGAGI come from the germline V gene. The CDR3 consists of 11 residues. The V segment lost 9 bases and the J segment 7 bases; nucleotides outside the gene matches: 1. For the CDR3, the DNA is TGTGCCAGTGCGGGGGGGAATGAGCAGTTCTTC. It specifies CASAGGNEQFF.

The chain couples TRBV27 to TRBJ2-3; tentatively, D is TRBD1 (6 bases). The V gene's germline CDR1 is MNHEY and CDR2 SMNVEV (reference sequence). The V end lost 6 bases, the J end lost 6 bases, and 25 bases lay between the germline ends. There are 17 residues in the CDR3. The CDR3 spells CASRLGSSTGYMDTQYF. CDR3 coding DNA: TGTGCCAGCAGGCTTGGGAGCTCGACAGGATACATGGATACGCAGTATTTT.

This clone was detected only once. CDR3 DNA: TGTGCCAGCAGCGTAGATGGAGAGACCCAGTACTTC. Encoded protein: CASSVDGETQYF. This sequence joins TRBV9 and TRBJ2-5; D is unresolved. The germline V gene encodes CDR1 SGDLS and CDR2 YYNGEE. The CDR3 runs 12 residues. V lost 0 bases to trimming and J lost 4 bases, with 4 bases between them. The complete variable domain, with remaining parts taken from reference TRBV9 and TRBJ2-5, reads DSGVTQTPKHLITATGQRVTLRCSPRSGDLSVYWYQQSLDQGLQFLIQYYNGEERAKGNILERFSAQQFPDLHSELNLSSLELGDSALYFCASSVDGETQYFGPGTRLLVL.

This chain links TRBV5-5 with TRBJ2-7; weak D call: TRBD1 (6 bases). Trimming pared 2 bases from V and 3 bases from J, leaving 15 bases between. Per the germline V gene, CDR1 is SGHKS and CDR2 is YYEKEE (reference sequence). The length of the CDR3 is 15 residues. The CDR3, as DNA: TGTGCCAGCAGCTTTTATAAGCTGGGACACTACGAGCAGTACTTC. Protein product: CASSFYKLGHYEQYF.

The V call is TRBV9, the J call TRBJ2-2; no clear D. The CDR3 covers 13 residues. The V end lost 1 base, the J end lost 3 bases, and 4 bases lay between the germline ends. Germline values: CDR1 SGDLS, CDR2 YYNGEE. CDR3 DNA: TGTGCCAGCAGCGTATACGACACCGGGGAGCTGTTTTTT. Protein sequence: CASSVYDTGELFF. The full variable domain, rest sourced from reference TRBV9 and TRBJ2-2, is DSGVTQTPKHLITATGQRVTLRCSPRSGDLSVYWYQQSLDQGLQFLIQYYNGEERAKGNILERFSAQQFPDLHSELNLSSLELGDSALYFCASSVYDTGELFFGEGSRLTVL.

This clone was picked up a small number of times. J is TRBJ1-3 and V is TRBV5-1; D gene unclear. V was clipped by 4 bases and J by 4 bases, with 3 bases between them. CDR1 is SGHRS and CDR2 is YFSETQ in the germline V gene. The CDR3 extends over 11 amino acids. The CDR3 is CASSPGNTIYF. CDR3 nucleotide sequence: TGCGCCAGCAGCCCAGGAAACACCATATATTTT.

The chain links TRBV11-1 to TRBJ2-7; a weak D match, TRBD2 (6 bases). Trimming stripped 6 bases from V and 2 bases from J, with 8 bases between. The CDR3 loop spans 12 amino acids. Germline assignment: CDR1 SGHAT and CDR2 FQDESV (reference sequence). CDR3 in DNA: TGTGCCAGCAGAGGAGGGACCTACGAGCAGTACTTC. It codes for CASRGGTYEQYF. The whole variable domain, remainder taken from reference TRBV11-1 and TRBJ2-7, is EAEVAQSPRYKITEKSQAVAFWCDPISGHATLYWYRQILGQGPELLVQFQDESVVDDSQLPKDRFSAERLKGVDSTLKIQPAELGDSAMYLCASRGGTYEQYFGPGTRLTVT.

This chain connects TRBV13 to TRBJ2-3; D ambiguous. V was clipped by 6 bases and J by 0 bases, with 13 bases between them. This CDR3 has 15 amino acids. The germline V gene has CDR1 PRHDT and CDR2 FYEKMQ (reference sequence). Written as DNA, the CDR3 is TGTGCCAGCAGTGGAGAGCGAGCTAGCACAGATACGCAGTATTTT. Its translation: CASSGERASTDTQYF.

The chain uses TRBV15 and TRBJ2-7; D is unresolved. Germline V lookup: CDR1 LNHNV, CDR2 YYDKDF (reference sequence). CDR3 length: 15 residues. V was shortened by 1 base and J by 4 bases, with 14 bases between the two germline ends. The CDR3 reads CATSRGSGPTYEQYF. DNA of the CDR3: TGTGCCACCAGCAGAGGATCGGGTCCCACTTACGAGCAGTACTTC.

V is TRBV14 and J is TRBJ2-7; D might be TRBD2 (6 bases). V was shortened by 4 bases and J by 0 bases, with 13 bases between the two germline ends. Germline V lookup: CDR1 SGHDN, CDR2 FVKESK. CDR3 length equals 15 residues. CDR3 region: CASSPGLHTSYEQYF. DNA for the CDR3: TGTGCCAGCAGCCCGGGACTCCACACCTCCTACGAGCAGTACTTC. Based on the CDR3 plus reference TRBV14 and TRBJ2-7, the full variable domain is EAGVTQFPSHSVIEKGQTVTLRCDPISGHDNLYWYRRVMGKEIKFLLHFVKESKQDESGMPNNRFLAERTGGTYSTLKVQPAELEDSGVYFCASSPGLHTSYEQYFGPGTRLTVT.

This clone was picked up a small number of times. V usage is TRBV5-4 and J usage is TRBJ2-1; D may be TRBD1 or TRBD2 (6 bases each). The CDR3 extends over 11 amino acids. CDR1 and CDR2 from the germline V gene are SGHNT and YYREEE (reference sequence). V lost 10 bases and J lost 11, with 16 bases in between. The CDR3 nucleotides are TGTGCCGGAAGGACAGCGGGCAAGCAGTTCTTC. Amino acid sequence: CAGRTAGKQFF.

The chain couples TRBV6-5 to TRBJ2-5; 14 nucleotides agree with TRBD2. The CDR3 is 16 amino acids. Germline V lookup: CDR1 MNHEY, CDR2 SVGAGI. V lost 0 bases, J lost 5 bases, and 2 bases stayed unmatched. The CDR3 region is CASSYSGTSGSETQYF. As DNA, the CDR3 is TGTGCCAGCAGTTACTCAGGGACTAGCGGGAGCGAGACCCAGTACTTC.

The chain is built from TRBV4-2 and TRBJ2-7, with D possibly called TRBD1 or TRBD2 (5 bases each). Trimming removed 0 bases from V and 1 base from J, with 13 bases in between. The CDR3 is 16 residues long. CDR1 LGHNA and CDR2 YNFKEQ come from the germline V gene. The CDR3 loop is CASSQEATGRSYEQYF. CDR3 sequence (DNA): TGTGCCAGCAGCCAAGAAGCTACGGGACGGTCCTACGAGCAGTACTTC.

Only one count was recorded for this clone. The CDR3 region has the DNA TGTGCCAGCAGCCCCCGGGGACTAGGGATTTACAATGAGCAGTTCTTC. Protein: CASSPRGLGIYNEQFF. V and J are TRBV9 and TRBJ2-1; 8 nucleotides agree with TRBD2. The CDR3 loop spans 16 amino acids. The V gene end was trimmed by 4 bases and the J gene end by 4 bases; junction bases not matched to a gene: 10. The germline V gene has CDR1 SGDLS and CDR2 YYNGEE.

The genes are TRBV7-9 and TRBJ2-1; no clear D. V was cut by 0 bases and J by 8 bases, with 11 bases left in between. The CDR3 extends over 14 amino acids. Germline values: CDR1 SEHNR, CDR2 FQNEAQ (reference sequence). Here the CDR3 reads CASSLAVGDHEQFF. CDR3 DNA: TGTGCCAGCAGCTTAGCGGTTGGGGATCATGAGCAGTTCTTC.

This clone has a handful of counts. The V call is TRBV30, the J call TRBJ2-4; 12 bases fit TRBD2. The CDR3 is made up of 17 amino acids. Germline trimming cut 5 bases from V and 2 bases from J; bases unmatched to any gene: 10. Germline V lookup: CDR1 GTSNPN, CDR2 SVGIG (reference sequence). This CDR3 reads CAWAPGLAGSTKNIQYF. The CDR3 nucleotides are TGTGCCTGGGCTCCCGGACTAGCGGGATCAACCAAAAACATTCAGTACTTC.

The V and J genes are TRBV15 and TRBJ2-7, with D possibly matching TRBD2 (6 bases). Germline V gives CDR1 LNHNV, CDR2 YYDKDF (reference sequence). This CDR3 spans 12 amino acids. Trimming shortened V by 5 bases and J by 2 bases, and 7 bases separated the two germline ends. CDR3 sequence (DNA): TGTGCCACCAGCCCGGGGGCCTACGAGCAGTACTTC. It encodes CATSPGAYEQYF.

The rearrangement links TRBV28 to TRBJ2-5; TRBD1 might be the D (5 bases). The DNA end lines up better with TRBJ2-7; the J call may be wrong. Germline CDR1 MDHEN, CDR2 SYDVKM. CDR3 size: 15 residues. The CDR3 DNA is TGTGCCAGCAGTTTATCAGGGTACAGTTCCTACGAGCAGTACTTC. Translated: CASSLSGYSSYEQYF.

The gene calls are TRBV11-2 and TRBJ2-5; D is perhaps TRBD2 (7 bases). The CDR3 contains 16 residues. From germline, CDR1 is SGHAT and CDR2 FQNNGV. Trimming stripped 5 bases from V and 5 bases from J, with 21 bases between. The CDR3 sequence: CASSAGGGGFRETQYF. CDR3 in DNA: TGTGCCAGCAGCGCTGGAGGGGGGGGGTTCCGGGAGACCCAGTACTTC.

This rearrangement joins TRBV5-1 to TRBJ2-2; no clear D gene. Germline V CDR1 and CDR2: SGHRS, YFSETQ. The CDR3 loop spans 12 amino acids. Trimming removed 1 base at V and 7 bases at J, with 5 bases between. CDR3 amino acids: CASSLFDGELFF. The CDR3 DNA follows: TGCGCCAGCAGCTTGTTCGACGGGGAGCTGTTTTTT.

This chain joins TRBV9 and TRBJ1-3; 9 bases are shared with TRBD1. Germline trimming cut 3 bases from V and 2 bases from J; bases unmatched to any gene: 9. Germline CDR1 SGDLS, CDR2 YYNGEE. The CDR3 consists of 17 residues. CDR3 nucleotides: TGTGCCAGCAGCGGTAAATCGGGACAGGGACCTGGAAACACCATATATTTT. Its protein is CASSGKSGQGPGNTIYF.

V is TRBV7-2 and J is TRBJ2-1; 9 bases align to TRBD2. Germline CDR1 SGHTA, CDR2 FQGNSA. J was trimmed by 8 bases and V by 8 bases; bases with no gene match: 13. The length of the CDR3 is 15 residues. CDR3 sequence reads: CASDARRGGPHEQFF. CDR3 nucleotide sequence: TGTGCCAGCGATGCTCGGCGGGGGGGCCCCCATGAGCAGTTCTTC.